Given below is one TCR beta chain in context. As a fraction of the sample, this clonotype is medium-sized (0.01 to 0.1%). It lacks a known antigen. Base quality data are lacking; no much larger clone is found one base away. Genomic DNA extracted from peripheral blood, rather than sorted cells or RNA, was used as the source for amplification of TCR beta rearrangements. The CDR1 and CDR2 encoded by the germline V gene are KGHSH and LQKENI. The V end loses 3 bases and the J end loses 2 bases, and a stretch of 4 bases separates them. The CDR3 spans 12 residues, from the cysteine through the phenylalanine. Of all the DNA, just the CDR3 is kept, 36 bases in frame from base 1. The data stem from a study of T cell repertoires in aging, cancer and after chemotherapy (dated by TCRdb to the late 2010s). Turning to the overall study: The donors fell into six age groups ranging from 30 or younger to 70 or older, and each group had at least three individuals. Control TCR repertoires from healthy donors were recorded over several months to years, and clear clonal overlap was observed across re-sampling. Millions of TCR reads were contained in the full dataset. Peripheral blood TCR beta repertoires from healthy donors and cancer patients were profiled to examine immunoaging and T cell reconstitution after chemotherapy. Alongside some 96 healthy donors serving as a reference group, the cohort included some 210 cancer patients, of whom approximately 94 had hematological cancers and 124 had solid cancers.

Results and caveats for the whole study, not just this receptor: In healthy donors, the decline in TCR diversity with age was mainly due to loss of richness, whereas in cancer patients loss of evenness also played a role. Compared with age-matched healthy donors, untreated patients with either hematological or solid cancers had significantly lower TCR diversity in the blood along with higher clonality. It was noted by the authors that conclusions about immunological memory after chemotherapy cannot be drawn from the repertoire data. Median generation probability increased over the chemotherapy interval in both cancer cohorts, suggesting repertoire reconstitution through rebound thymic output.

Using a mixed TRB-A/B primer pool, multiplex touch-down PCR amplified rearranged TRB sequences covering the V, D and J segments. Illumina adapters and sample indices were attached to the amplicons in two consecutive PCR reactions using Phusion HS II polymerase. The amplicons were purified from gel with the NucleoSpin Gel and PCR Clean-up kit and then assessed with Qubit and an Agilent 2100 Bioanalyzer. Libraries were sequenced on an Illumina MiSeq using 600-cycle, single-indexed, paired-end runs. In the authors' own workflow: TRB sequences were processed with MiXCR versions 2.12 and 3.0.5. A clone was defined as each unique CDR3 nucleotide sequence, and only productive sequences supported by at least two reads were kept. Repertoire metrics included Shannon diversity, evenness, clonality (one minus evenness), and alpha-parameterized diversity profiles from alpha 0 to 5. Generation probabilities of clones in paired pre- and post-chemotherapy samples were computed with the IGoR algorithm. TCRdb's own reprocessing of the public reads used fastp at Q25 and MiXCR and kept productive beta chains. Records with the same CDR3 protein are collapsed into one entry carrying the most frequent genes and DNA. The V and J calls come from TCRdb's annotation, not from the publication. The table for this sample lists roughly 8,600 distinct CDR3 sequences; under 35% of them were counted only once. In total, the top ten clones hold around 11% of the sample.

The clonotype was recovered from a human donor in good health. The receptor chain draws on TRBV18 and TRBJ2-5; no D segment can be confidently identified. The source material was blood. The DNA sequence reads TGTGCCAGCTCACCGGAGCAAGAGACCCAGTACTTC. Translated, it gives CASSPEQETQYF.